One T cell receptor (beta chain) is described in this entry. V lost 3 bases, J lost 0 bases, and 12 bases lay in between. The CDR3 totals 15 residues. CDR1 and CDR2 (germline): SGHVS, FQNEAQ. TCRdb passed the 5' RACE reads through MiXCR, listing each CDR3 protein once. The sample has fewer than 65,000 distinct CDR3 sequences; under 9% are singletons. The data are from a study of early T cells in non-severe SARS-CoV-2 infection. This sequence was found in an adult who was a healthcare worker with PCR-confirmed SARS-CoV-2 infection or an uninfected control (not recorded which). The chain combines TRBV7-8 with TRBJ2-7; no firm D call. Sequences were derived from whole blood, sampled at baseline. CDR3 in amino acids: CASSFSQTPSYEQYF. DNA for the CDR3: TGTGCCAGCAGCTTTAGTCAGACGCCCTCCTACGAGCAGTACTTC.